The clone carrying this TCR beta chain occurred many times. Its specificity is unknown. Described time point: sample taken at primary tumor resection. The sequenced material consisted of unsorted whole RNA from tumor, nontumor lung or frozen PBMC. These data are taken from a study of spatial heterogeneity in lung cancer. Turning to the study itself: The average appearance count of each unique TCR and UMI combination in raw reads was more than 8.5. Study results and limitations: Mutation counts in tumors were tracked by counts of expanded intratumoral alpha and beta TCRs.

Trimming at V came to 3 bases and at J to 4 bases, leaving 13 bases not matched to a gene. CDR3 length: 18 amino acids. Germline V CDR1 and CDR2: SGDLS, YYNGEE. Via MiXCR, TCRdb re-called the 5' RACE reads, giving one row per CDR3 protein. There are more than 9,500 distinct CDR3 sequences in the sample; more than 14% occur only once, and less than 20% lies in the top ten. This sequence joins TRBV9 and TRBJ1-6, with 7 positions matching TRBD1. The input for sequencing was lung tumor tissue, taken at surgery. The origin of this receptor is a male donor with early-stage non-small cell lung cancer. CDR3 DNA: TGTGCCAGCAGCGATAGAGCGGGGACAGCGCCTTATAATTCACCCCTCCACTTT. Its protein is CASSDRAGTAPYNSPLHF.